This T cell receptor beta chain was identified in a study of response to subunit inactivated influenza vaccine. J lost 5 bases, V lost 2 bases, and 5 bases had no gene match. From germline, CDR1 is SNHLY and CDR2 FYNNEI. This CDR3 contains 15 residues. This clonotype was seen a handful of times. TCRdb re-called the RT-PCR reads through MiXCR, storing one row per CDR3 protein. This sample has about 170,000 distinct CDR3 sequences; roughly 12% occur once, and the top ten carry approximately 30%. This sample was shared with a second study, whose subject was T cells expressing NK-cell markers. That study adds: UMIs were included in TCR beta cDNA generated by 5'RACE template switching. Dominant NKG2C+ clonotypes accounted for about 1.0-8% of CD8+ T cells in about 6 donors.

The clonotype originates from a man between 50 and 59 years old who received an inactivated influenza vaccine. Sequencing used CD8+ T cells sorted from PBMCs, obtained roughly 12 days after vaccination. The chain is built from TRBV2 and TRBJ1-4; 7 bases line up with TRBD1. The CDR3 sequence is CASSERDSRNEKLFF. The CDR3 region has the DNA TGTGCCAGCAGTGAACGGGACAGTAGAAATGAAAAACTGTTTTTT.